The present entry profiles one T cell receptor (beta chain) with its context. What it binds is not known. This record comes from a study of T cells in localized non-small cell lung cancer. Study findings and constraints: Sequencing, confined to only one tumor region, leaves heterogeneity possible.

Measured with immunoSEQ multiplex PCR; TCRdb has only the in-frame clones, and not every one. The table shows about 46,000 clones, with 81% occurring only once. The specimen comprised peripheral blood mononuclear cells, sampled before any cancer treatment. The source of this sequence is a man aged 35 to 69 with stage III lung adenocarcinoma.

The CDR3 DNA sequence: TGTGCCAGCAGTGGGCAGGGGGATTCCTACAATGAGCAGTTCTTC. Translating it yields CASSGQGDSYNEQFF. This sequence joins TRBV2 and TRBJ2-1; 7 bases match TRBD1. Per the germline V gene, CDR1 is SNHLY and CDR2 is FYNNEI. This CDR3 is 15 amino acids long. The junction had 4 bases not matched to a gene; V was cut back by 4 bases and J by 1 base.